This is a list of T cell receptor beta chains from one sample in a study of OX40 agonist ivuxolimab in advanced cancers. Some clones are missing from TCRdb's copy, which holds only in-frame ones; the method was immunoSEQ multiplex PCR. Of around 30,000 clones in the sample, about 93% were seen once. The specimen comprised CD4+ or CD8+ T cells sorted from blood, sampled in a trial of the OX40 agonist ivuxolimab. The receptor source for this set is an adult with an advanced solid tumor such as melanoma, head and neck, liver or kidney cancer. Both conserved end residues are part of each CDR3. The D gene is left open where the match is weak. Expanded clones get a size class; other rows say once, few or many, or leave the size out.

>TRBV5-1|TRBJ1-2|NA|NA
TGCGCCAGCAGCTTGGACCGATCTAACTATGGCTACACCTTC
CASSLDRSNYGYTF
>TRBV9|TRBJ2-3|NA|NA
TGTGCCAGCAGCAAACTCCAGGGGCCAGATACGCAGTATTTT
CASSKLQGPDTQYF
>TRBV28|TRBJ1-2|NA|NA
TGTGCCAGCAGTTTACGGGGCTATGGCTACACCTTC
CASSLRGYGYTF
>TRBV28|TRBJ1-2|TRBD1|once
TGTGCCATACGGGAAGGACAGGGAACTTTATGGGGCTACACCTTC
CAIREGQGTLWGYTF
>TRBV21-1|TRBJ1-1|NA|NA
TGTGCCAGCGCGGGACAGTCGAACACTGAAGCTTTCTTT
CASAGQSNTEAFF
>TRBV18|TRBJ1-2|TRBD1|NA
TGTGCCAGCTCAGTTGGACAGGAGAACTATGGCTACACCTTC
CASSVGQENYGYTF
>TRBV6-5|TRBJ2-2|TRBD2|NA
TGTGCCAGCAGTTACTCACTAGCGGGGAACACCGGGGAGCTGTTTTTT
CASSYSLAGNTGELFF
>TRBV18|TRBJ1-1|NA|NA
TGTGCCAGCTCACCATTCGCCCAAGGGAACACTGAAGCTTTCTTT
CASSPFAQGNTEAFF
>TRBV29-1|TRBJ1-4|TRBD1|NA
TGCAGCGCCAGGGGGACAGCCAATGAAAAACTGTTTTTT
CSARGTANEKLFF
>TRBV6-1|TRBJ1-2|TRBD1|NA
TGTGCCAGCACCATGAGGCAGGGGGGGGGCTACACCTTC
CASTMRQGGGYTF
>TRBV19|TRBJ1-2|TRBD1|NA
TGTGCCAGTAGTACCCCGACAGGGAACTATGGCTACACCTTC
CASSTPTGNYGYTF
>TRBV28|TRBJ2-7|NA|few
TGTGCCAGCAGTTTATCCCCAGGGTTTGGCTACGAGCAGTACTTC
CASSLSPGFGYEQYF
>TRBV2|TRBJ1-5|NA|few
TGTGCCAGCAGCCTCGGGGGGCAGCCCCAGCATTTT
CASSLGGQPQHF
>TRBV6-6|TRBJ1-5|NA|NA
TGTGCCAGCAGCAGGGGAGAAGGACAGCCCCAGCATTTT
CASSRGEGQPQHF
>TRBV10-3|TRBJ1-2|NA|NA
TGTGCCATCCGGGAGGGGGGGGGCCATGGCTACACCTTC
CAIREGGGHGYTF
>TRBV5-1|TRBJ2-5|TRBD2|NA
TGCGCCAGCAGCGTGACAACTAGCGGGAGGGCCGGGGAGACCCAGTACTTC
CASSVTTSGRAGETQYF
>TRBV4-1|TRBJ1-5|NA|NA
TGCGCCAGCAGCCAAGAGAACGCCCCAGGGCCCCAGCATTTT
CASSQENAPGPQHF
>TRBV27|TRBJ2-7|TRBD2|few
TGTGCCAGCAGTTCACAGGGGTTTAGCGGGGGGCGCTACGAGCAGTACTTC
CASSSQGFSGGRYEQYF
>TRBV10-2|TRBJ1-1|NA|NA
TGCGCCAGCAGTGAGTCGTACTCTTTGGCAAACTTTGGTGAAGCTTTCTTT
CASSESYSLANFGEAFF
>TRBV18|TRBJ1-4|NA|NA
TGTGCCAGCTCACCCAGGGGTGGGACTAATGAAAAACTGTTTTTT
CASSPRGGTNEKLFF
>TRBV28|TRBJ1-5|NA|NA
TGTGCCAGCAGTTTGCCTGCGGTGGCGGACCTTTATAGCAATCAGCCCCAGCATTTT
CASSLPAVADLYSNQPQHF
>TRBV4-1|TRBJ2-7|NA|NA
TGCGCCAGCAGCCAAGTTTTTGGTGGCTACGAGCAGTACTTC
CASSQVFGGYEQYF
>TRBV10-3|TRBJ2-1|TRBD2|NA
TGTGCCATCAGTGACCCGGGACTAGCGGGAGACAATGAGCAGTTCTTC
CAISDPGLAGDNEQFF
>TRBV2|TRBJ2-5|NA|few
TGTGCCAGTACCGGGACACCTTCAGGGACCCAGTACTTC
CASTGTPSGTQYF
>TRBV5-8|TRBJ2-5|TRBD1|NA
TGTGCCAGCAGCTTGAGGGACAGGGGTTCAGAGACCCAGTACTTC
CASSLRDRGSETQYF
>TRBV27|TRBJ2-7|TRBD1|NA
TGTGCCAGCAGTTTAAATGTTGGGACAGGGAATGGAGAGCAGTACTTC
CASSLNVGTGNGEQYF
>TRBV2|TRBJ2-3|NA|NA
TGTGCCAGCAGTAGTCGAAGCCTTAAAGCAGATACGCAGTATTTT
CASSSRSLKADTQYF
>TRBV6-1|TRBJ1-3|NA|NA
TGTGCCAGCACCCCCAGGGGACGTGAAAACACCATATATTTT
CASTPRGRENTIYF
>TRBV18|TRBJ2-7|TRBD1|NA
TGTGCCAGCTCACCACCGACGGGACAGTTCTACGAGCAGTACTTC
CASSPPTGQFYEQYF
>TRBV7-3|TRBJ2-2|NA|once
TGTGCCAGCAGCTTAAATGGGGACGGAAACACCGGGGAGCTGTTTTTT
CASSLNGDGNTGELFF
>TRBV2|TRBJ2-7|NA|NA
TGTGCCAGCAGTGCGGCTCTGCAGTTCTACTTC
CASSAALQFYF
>TRBV28|TRBJ1-2|TRBD1|NA
TGTGCCAGCAGTTTATGGACCGGGACAGGGGGAAACTATGGCTACACCTTC
CASSLWTGTGGNYGYTF
>TRBV7-2|TRBJ2-7|NA|NA
TGTGCCAGCAGCTTAGGTCAGAAATACGAGCAGTACTTC
CASSLGQKYEQYF
>TRBV19|TRBJ1-1|TRBD1|NA
TGTGCCAGTAGTACAGGGACAGGGGGGATGAACACTGAAGCTTTCTTT
CASSTGTGGMNTEAFF
>TRBV6-5|TRBJ2-7|TRBD1|NA
TGTGCCAGCGGCGCCGGGACAGGGATTTACGAGCAGTACTTC
CASGAGTGIYEQYF
>TRBV6-5|TRBJ2-3|NA|NA
TGTGCCAGCAGCTACGGGGCGGGACAAAGCACAGATACGCAGTATTTT
CASSYGAGQSTDTQYF
>TRBV9|TRBJ2-2|TRBD2|NA
TGTGCCAGCAGCGTAGCCCCACTAGCGGGAGTTCCCGGGGAGCTGTTTTTT
CASSVAPLAGVPGELFF
>TRBV19|TRBJ2-6|TRBD1|NA
TGTGCCAGTACCCCGACAGGGGATACCAACGTCCTGACTTTC
CASTPTGDTNVLTF
>TRBV2|TRBJ2-3|TRBD1|NA
TGTGCCAGCACGAGGGACAGTCCCACAGATACGCAGTATTTT
CASTRDSPTDTQYF
>TRBV6-1|TRBJ2-2|NA|NA
TGTGCCAGCAGTGGTGGGGTGAACACCGGGGAGCTGTTTTTT
CASSGGVNTGELFF
>TRBV6-5|TRBJ2-7|TRBD1|few
TGTGCCAGCACCCCCGACAGGGACTCCTACGAGCAGTACTTC
CASTPDRDSYEQYF
>TRBV11-3|TRBJ2-3|NA|NA
TGTGCCAGCAGCCCCGCGCACGGGGGGCCCTACGAAGATACGCAGTATTTT
CASSPAHGGPYEDTQYF
>TRBV7-2|TRBJ2-2|NA|NA
TGTGCCAGCAGCTCTAGTGGAGGGGTTACCGGGGAGCTGTTTTTT
CASSSSGGVTGELFF
>TRBV9|TRBJ2-5|NA|NA
TGTGCCAGCAGCGTAGGGTCAGGGCTAACAGAGACCCAGTACTTC
CASSVGSGLTETQYF
>TRBV9|TRBJ2-7|NA|NA
TGTGCCAGCAGCCCTCTCGACGAGCAGTACTTC
CASSPLDEQYF
>TRBV6-1|TRBJ1-2|NA|NA
TGTGCCAGCAGTGAAGGCCCGAGACATATCTATGGCTACACCTTC
CASSEGPRHIYGYTF
>TRBV4-3|TRBJ2-5|NA|NA
TGCGCCAGCAGCCAACGTACGAGCGGGCGAAGGGAAGAGACCCAGTACTTC
CASSQRTSGRREETQYF
>TRBV4-1|TRBJ1-2|NA|NA
TGCGCCAGCAGCCCCTTGGTGGGGGGGATAATAGGTGACTATGGCTACACCTTC
CASSPLVGGIIGDYGYTF
>TRBV5-1|TRBJ1-1|NA|NA
TGCGCCAGCAGCTCAGACCCGAACACTGAAGCTTTCTTT
CASSSDPNTEAFF
>TRBV10-1|TRBJ2-3|NA|once
TGCGCCAGCAGTGAGTTTAGGACAGACCGGACAGATACGCAGTATTTT
CASSEFRTDRTDTQYF
>TRBV5-1|TRBJ1-2|TRBD1|NA
TGCGCCAGCAGACCGACAGGGGGCGATGGCTACACCTTC
CASRPTGGDGYTF
>TRBV7-3|TRBJ2-3|NA|NA
TGTGCCAGCAGCCAAGGTCAGAGCACAGATACGCAGTATTTT
CASSQGQSTDTQYF
>TRBV30|TRBJ1-2|TRBD1|NA
TGTGCCTGGAGGAGGGGACAGGAGGGCCTAGAGAATGGCTACACCTTC
CAWRRGQEGLENGYTF
>TRBV30|TRBJ2-7|TRBD1|NA
TGTGCCTGGACCCTAGGACAGGGGTCCTACGAGCAGTACTTC
CAWTLGQGSYEQYF